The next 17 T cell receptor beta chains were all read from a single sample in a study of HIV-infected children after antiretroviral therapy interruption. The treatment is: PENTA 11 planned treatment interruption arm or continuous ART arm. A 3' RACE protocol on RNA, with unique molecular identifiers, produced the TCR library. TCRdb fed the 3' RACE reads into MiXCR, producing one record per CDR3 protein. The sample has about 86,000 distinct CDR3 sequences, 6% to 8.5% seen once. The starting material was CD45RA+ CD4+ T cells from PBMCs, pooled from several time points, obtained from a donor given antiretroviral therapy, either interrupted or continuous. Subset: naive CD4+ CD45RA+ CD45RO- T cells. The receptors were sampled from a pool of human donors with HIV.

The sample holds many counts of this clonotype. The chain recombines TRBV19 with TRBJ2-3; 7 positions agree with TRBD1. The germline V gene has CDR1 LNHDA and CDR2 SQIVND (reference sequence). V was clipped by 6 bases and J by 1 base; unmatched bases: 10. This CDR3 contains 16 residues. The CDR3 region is CASSGTRQGRTDTQYF. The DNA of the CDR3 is TGTGCCAGTAGCGGTACCCGACAGGGCCGCACAGATACGCAGTATTTT.

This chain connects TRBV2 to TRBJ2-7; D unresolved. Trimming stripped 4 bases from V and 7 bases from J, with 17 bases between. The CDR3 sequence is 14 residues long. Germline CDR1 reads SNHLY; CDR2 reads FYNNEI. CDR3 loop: CASSAQFSTREQYF. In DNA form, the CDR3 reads TGTGCCAGCAGTGCCCAATTCTCTACGCGGGAGCAGTACTTC.

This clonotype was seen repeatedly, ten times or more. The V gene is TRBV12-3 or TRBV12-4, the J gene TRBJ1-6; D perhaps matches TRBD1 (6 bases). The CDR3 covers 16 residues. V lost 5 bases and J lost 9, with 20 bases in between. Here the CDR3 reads CASSRNLQGGSSPLHF. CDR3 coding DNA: TGTGCCAGCAGTCGCAATCTACAGGGAGGTAGTTCACCCCTCCACTTT.

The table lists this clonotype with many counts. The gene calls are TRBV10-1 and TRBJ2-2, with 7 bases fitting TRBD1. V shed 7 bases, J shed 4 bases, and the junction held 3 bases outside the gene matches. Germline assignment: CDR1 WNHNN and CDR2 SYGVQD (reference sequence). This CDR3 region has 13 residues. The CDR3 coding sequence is TGCGCCAGCACAGGGGGAACCACCGGGGAGCTGTTTTTT. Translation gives CASTGGTTGELFF.

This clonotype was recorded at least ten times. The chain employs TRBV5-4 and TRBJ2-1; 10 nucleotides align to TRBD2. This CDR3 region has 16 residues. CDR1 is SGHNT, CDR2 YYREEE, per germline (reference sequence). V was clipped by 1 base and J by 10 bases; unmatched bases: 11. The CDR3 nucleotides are TGTGCCAGCAGCTTGTTGGGAGCGGGGGGGCCGAGGGAGCAGTTCTTC. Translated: CASSLLGAGGPREQFF.

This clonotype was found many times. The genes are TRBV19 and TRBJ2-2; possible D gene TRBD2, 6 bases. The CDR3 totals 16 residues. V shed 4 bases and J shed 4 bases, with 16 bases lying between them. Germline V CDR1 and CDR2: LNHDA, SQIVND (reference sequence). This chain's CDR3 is CASSTYGGAGTGELFF. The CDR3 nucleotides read TGTGCCAGTAGTACCTACGGGGGAGCGGGCACCGGGGAGCTGTTTTTT. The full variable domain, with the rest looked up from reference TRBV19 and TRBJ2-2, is DGGITQSPKYLFRKEGQNVTLSCEQNLNHDAMYWYRQDPGQGLRLIYYSQIVNDFQKGDIAEGYSVSREKKESFPLTVTSAQKNPTAFYLCASSTYGGAGTGELFFGEGSRLTVL.

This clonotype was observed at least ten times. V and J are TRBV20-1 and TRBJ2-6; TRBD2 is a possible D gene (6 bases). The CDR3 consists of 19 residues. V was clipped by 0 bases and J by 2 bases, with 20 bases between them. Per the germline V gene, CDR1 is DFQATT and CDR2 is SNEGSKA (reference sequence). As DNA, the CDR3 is TGCAGTGCTAGAGATCCCACCACGGGGGTTGGGACTGGGGCCAACGTCCTGACTTTC. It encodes CSARDPTTGVGTGANVLTF.

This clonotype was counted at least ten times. CDR3 in amino acids: CASSLRVRERGNTIYF. Written as DNA, the CDR3 is TGTGCCAGCAGCTTAAGAGTCCGAGAGAGGGGAAACACCATATATTTT. The chain recombines TRBV7-2 with TRBJ1-3; D call uncertain. Deletions cut 2 bases from V and 4 bases from J, with 15 bases between. The CDR3 spans 16 residues. The germline gives CDR1 SGHTA, CDR2 FQGNSA.

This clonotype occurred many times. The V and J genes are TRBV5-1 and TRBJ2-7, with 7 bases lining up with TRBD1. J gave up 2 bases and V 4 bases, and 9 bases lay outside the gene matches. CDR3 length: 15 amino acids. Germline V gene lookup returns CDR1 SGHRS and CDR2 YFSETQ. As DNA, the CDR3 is TGCGCCAGCAGCAGGACCGGGACAGACACCTACGAGCAGTACTTC. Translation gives CASSRTGTDTYEQYF.

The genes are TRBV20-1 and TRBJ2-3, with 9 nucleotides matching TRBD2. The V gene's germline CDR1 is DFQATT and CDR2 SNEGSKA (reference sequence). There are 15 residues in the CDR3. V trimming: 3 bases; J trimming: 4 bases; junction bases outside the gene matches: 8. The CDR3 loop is CSASVAGGHPDTQYF. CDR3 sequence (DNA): TGCAGTGCTAGTGTTGCGGGAGGGCACCCAGATACGCAGTATTTT.

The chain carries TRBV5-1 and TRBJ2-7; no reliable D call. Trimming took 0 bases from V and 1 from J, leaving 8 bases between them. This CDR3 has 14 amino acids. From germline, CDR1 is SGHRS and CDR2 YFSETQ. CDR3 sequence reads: CASSLDGRSYEQYF. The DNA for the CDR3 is TGCGCCAGCAGCTTGGATGGCAGGTCCTACGAGCAGTACTTC.

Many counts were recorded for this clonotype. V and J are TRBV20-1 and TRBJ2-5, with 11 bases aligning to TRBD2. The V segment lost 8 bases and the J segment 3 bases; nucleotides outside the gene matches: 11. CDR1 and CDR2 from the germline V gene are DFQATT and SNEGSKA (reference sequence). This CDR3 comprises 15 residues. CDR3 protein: CSYRPMGLAEETQYF. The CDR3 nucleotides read TGCAGTTACAGACCTATGGGACTAGCGGAAGAGACCCAGTACTTC.

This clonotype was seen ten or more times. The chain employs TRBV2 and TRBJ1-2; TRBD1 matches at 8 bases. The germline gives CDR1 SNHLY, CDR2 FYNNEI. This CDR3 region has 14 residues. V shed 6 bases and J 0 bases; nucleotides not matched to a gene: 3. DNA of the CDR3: TGTGCCAGCAGGACGACAGGGGCTAACTATGGCTACACCTTC. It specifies CASRTTGANYGYTF.

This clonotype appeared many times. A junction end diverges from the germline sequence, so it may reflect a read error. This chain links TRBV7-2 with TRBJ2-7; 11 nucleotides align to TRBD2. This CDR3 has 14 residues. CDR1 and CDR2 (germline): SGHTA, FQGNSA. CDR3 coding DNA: TGTGCCAGCGGCTTAGCGGGGGGGCCGAACGAGCAGTACTTC. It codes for CASGLAGGPNEQYF.

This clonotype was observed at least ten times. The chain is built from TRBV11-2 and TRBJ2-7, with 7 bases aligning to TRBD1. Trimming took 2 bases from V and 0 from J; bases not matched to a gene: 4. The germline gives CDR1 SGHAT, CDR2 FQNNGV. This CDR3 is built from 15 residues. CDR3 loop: CASSLNRDSSYEQYF. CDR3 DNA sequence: TGTGCCAGCAGCTTAAACCGGGACAGCTCCTACGAGCAGTACTTC.

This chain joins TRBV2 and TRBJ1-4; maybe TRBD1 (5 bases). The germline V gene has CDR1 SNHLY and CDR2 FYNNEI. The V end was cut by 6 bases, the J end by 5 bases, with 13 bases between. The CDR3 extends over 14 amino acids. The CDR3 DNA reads TGTGCCAGCAGGACCGGTGCAGGGAATGAAAAACTGTTTTTT. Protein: CASRTGAGNEKLFF.

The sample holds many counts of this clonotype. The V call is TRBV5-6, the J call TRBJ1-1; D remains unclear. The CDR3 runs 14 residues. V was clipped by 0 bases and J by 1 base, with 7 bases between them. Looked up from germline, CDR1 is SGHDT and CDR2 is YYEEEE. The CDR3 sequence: CASSLVTPNTEAFF. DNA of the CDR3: TGTGCCAGCAGCTTGGTCACACCGAACACTGAAGCTTTCTTT.